This T cell receptor (beta chain) originates from a study of blood T cell repertoires in COVID-19. The protocol was immunoSEQ multiplex PCR, while the TCRdb copy is restricted to in-frame clones and leaves out a portion. The table has around 360,000 clones, around 87% seen once. The CDR3 has 15 amino acids. Germline V lookup: CDR1 SEHNR, CDR2 FQNEAQ (reference sequence). With 5 bases removed from V and 0 bases from J, the gap between germline ends came to 14 bases. The clonotype was recovered from a man in his forties or fifties in a cohort exposed to, infected with or recovered from COVID-19 (not recorded which). This chain connects TRBV7-9 to TRBJ2-7; tentative D call: TRBD1 (5 bases). Sequences were obtained from PBMCs or T cells enriched from blood (not recorded which). This CDR3 is CASSGSDTSSYEQYF. For the CDR3, the DNA is TGTGCCAGCAGCGGATCGGACACGAGCTCCTACGAGCAGTACTTC.